This T cell receptor (beta chain) was captured in a study of neurological immune-mediated disorders. This CDR3 region has 11 residues. The V gene's germline CDR1 is MDHEN and CDR2 SYDVKM. The cDNA was synthesized by 5'RACE incorporating 10-nucleotide random UMIs. Each CDR3 protein gets one entry after TCRdb re-called the 5' RACE reads with MiXCR. The sample lists approximately 45,000 distinct CDR3 sequences, approximately 13% seen once, with 11% in the top ten. Time point defined: longitudinal time-point 3. The unsorted libraries were generated from a total of 2 million PBMCs, which had been stored in RNAlater at -80 C. With regard to this clonotype: Germline is not matched at one junction end, which may reflect a read error.

Material: PBMCs. The TCR was taken from a man aged 25-40 years in good health. The V gene is TRBV28, the J gene TRBJ1-6; D not resolved. DNA of the CDR3: TGTGCCAGCAGTTCATTGACACCCATCCACTTT. Translating it yields CASSSLTPIHF. The full variable domain, in which reference TRBV28 and TRBJ1-6 provide the parts outside the CDR3, is DVKVTQSSRYLVKRTGEKVFLECVQDMDHENMFWYRQDPGLGLRLIYFSYDVKMKEKGDIPEGYSVSREKKERFSLILESASTNQTSMYLCASSSLTPIHFGNGTRLTVT.